The 29 T cell receptor beta chains listed next were all sequenced from one sample in a study of blood T cell repertoires in COVID-19. The protocol was immunoSEQ multiplex PCR, while the TCRdb copy is restricted to in-frame clones and leaves out a portion. The data show around 280,000 clones, with around 88% seen just once and over 2% held by the top ten. The material sequenced was peripheral blood. The receptors derive from a young woman who had recovered from COVID-19.

V and J are TRBV5-1 and TRBJ1-1; D is uncertain. V was pared by 0 bases and J by 3 bases, with 6 bases between. The CDR3 sequence is 13 residues long. CDR1 SGHRS and CDR2 YFSETQ come from the germline V gene. CDR3 sequence (DNA): TGCGCCAGCAGCTTGGTGGAGGACACTGAAGCTTTCTTT. It yields the protein CASSLVEDTEAFF.

The V call is TRBV19, the J call TRBJ1-1; D unclear. This CDR3 spans 11 amino acids. Per germline, CDR1 LNHDA and CDR2 SQIVND (reference sequence). The V end lost 6 bases, the J end lost 11 bases, and 13 bases lay between the germline ends. The CDR3 spells CASSGFGFAFF. CDR3 coding DNA: TGTGCCAGTAGCGGGTTCGGGTTCGCTTTCTTT.

V and J are TRBV11-2 and TRBJ2-7; 11 bases fit TRBD2. With 2 bases clipped from V and 3 bases from J, the junction kept 6 bases outside the gene matches. This CDR3 is built from 16 residues. The germline gives CDR1 SGHAT, CDR2 FQNNGV. The CDR3 DNA reads as TGTGCCAGCAGCTTACCCACTAGCGGGGGTTACTACGAGCAGTACTTC. Amino acids: CASSLPTSGGYYEQYF.

The J gene is TRBJ2-1, the V gene TRBV4-1, with 14 bases identical to TRBD2. Trimming removed 3 bases from V and 9 bases from J; junction bases left unmatched: 10. This CDR3 region has 17 residues. Germline values: CDR1 MGHRA, CDR2 YSYEKL. The CDR3 sequence is CASSQDSGTSGSREQFF. The CDR3 DNA reads TGCGCCAGCAGCCAGGATTCCGGGACTAGCGGGAGTCGTGAGCAGTTCTTC.

The CDR3 here is CAISESSGVGGDTQYF. The CDR3, as DNA: TGTGCCATCAGTGAGTCGTCAGGAGTAGGAGGAGATACGCAGTATTTT. The V gene is TRBV10-3, the J gene TRBJ2-3; a weak D match, TRBD2 (5 bases). V was clipped by 0 bases and J by 5 bases, with 15 bases between them. This CDR3 contains 16 residues. Germline-derived CDR1 and CDR2 are ENHRY and SYGVKD.

This rearrangement joins TRBV4-1 to TRBJ1-1; 7 bases fit TRBD1. This CDR3 contains 15 residues. CDR1 MGHRA and CDR2 YSYEKL come from the germline V gene. V trimming: 3 bases; J trimming: 6 bases; junction bases outside the gene matches: 10. The CDR3 spells CASSHPQDRVAEAFF. CDR3 nucleotides: TGCGCCAGCAGCCACCCTCAAGACAGGGTCGCTGAAGCTTTCTTT.

The chain has TRBV27 and TRBJ1-2; D call uncertain. Germline V gene data show CDR1 as MNHEY and CDR2 as SMNVEV (reference sequence). Between the trimmed V and J ends, which lost 2 bases and 6 bases, there was a span of 16 bases. The CDR3 contains 15 residues. The CDR3 region has the DNA TGTGCCAGCAGTTTAGCCACTACGTCCGCAGATGGCTACACCTTC. The encoded protein is CASSLATTSADGYTF.

V is TRBV5-1 and J is TRBJ2-7; D possibly corresponds to TRBD1 (5 bases). The CDR3 runs to 14 residues. V was cut by 1 base and J by 3 bases, with 11 bases left in between. Germline-derived CDR1 and CDR2 are SGHRS and YFSETQ. For the CDR3, the DNA is TGCGCCAGCAGCTTGAATTCCAGGGACTACGAGCAGTACTTC. Amino acid sequence: CASSLNSRDYEQYF.

The chain has TRBV4-3 and TRBJ1-6; D not resolved. This CDR3 spans 15 amino acids. Looked up from germline, CDR1 is LGHNA and CDR2 is YSLEER. Between the trimmed V and J ends, which lost 0 bases and 1 base, there was a span of 4 bases. The DNA of the CDR3 is TGCGCCAGCAGCCAAGACCGGTCCTATAATTCACCCCTCCACTTT. It is translated as CASSQDRSYNSPLHF.

This clone was picked up one time. The chain has TRBV5-6 and TRBJ1-3; D is possibly TRBD1 (6 bases). Germline CDR1 SGHDT, CDR2 YYEEEE. This CDR3 comprises 16 residues. Trimming shortened V by 0 bases and J by 0 bases, and 10 bases separated the two germline ends. CDR3 bases: TGTGCCAGCAGCTTGGTGGCAGGGGCCTCTGGAAACACCATATATTTT. As protein: CASSLVAGASGNTIYF.

V usage is TRBV19 and J usage is TRBJ2-7; 7 bases map to TRBD2. V gave up 6 bases and J gave up 0 bases; unmatched junction bases: 5. There are 14 residues in the CDR3. Looked up from germline, CDR1 is LNHDA and CDR2 is SQIVND (reference sequence). The CDR3 bases are TGTGCCAGTAGAACCCGGGACTACTCCTACGAGCAGTACTTC. Encoded protein: CASRTRDYSYEQYF. The full variable domain, with the rest looked up from reference TRBV19 and TRBJ2-7, is DGGITQSPKYLFRKEGQNVTLSCEQNLNHDAMYWYRQDPGQGLRLIYYSQIVNDFQKGDIAEGYSVSREKKESFPLTVTSAQKNPTAFYLCASRTRDYSYEQYFGPGTRLTVT.

The chain combines TRBV19 with TRBJ1-6; D remains unclear. There are 15 residues in the CDR3. V dropped 3 bases and J dropped 5 bases, with 11 bases sitting between them. Germline values: CDR1 LNHDA, CDR2 SQIVND (reference sequence). CDR3 loop: CASSMAARDNSPLHF. CDR3 sequence (DNA): TGTGCCAGTAGTATGGCCGCGCGGGATAATTCACCCCTCCACTTT. The full variable domain, with the rest looked up from reference TRBV19 and TRBJ1-6, is DGGITQSPKYLFRKEGQNVTLSCEQNLNHDAMYWYRQDPGQGLRLIYYSQIVNDFQKGDIAEGYSVSREKKESFPLTVTSAQKNPTAFYLCASSMAARDNSPLHFGNGTRLTVT.

CDR3 nucleotide sequence: TGTGCCAGCAGCTTAGAGGCAGAAATCCTCTACGAGCAGTACTTC. Translation: CASSLEAEILYEQYF. The chain recombines TRBV11-2 with TRBJ2-7; D call uncertain. The CDR3 is 15 residues long. V gave up 0 bases and J gave up 3 bases, with 12 bases separating them. Germline V lookup: CDR1 SGHAT, CDR2 FQNNGV.

This rearrangement joins TRBV21-1 to TRBJ2-3; no check of the table's D call, TRBD1, against the DNA was made. TRBV21-1 corresponds to a pseudogene. This CDR3 has 16 residues. CDR3 nucleotides: TGTGCCAGCAGCAAAGAGGCACAGGGGAGCACAGATACGCAGTATTTT. Protein: CASSKEAQGSTDTQYF.

The gene calls are TRBV5-5 and TRBJ2-5; 8 bases fit TRBD1. The junction had 1 base not matched to a gene; V was cut back by 0 bases and J by 0 bases. The CDR3 consists of 15 residues. Germline values: CDR1 SGHKS, CDR2 YYEKEE (reference sequence). In DNA, the CDR3 is TGTGCCAGCAGCTTGGTGACAGGGGACCAAGAGACCCAGTACTTC. Residues: CASSLVTGDQETQYF. The variable domain in full, completed from reference TRBV5-5 and TRBJ2-5, reads DAGVTQSPTHLIKTRGQQVTLRCSPISGHKSVSWYQQVLGQGPQFIFQYYEKEERGRGNFPDRFSARQFPNYSSELNVNALLLGDSALYLCASSLVTGDQETQYFGPGTRLLVL.

This clone appeared a single time. The rearrangement uses TRBV27 and TRBJ1-2; D is perhaps TRBD1 (6 bases). CDR3 length: 14 amino acids. Trimming left V 8 bases short and J 1 base short, with 14 bases between. In germline, CDR1 is MNHEY, CDR2 SMNVEV (reference sequence). The CDR3: CASSWGGGNYGYTF. The CDR3 DNA follows: TGTGCCAGCTCGTGGGGAGGGGGTAACTATGGCTACACCTTC.

The chain couples TRBV14 to TRBJ1-1; 7 nucleotides align to TRBD1. In germline, CDR1 is SGHDN, CDR2 FVKESK. This CDR3 contains 13 residues. The V segment lost 4 bases and the J segment 6 bases; nucleotides outside the gene matches: 5. The CDR3 sequence: CASSPGTDPEAFF. Written as DNA, the CDR3 is TGTGCCAGCAGCCCGGGGACAGACCCTGAAGCTTTCTTT. The full variable domain, in which reference TRBV14 and TRBJ1-1 provide the parts outside the CDR3, is EAGVTQFPSHSVIEKGQTVTLRCDPISGHDNLYWYRRVMGKEIKFLLHFVKESKQDESGMPNNRFLAERTGGTYSTLKVQPAELEDSGVYFCASSPGTDPEAFFGQGTRLTVV.

This chain links TRBV24-1 with TRBJ2-2; 7 bases are shared with TRBD2. Germline V gives CDR1 KGHDR, CDR2 SFDVKD. V lost 1 base and J lost 2; bases outside the gene matches: 3. The CDR3 length is 16 residues. CDR3 sequence reads: CATSDFASGNTGELFF. The CDR3 nucleotides read TGTGCCACCAGTGATTTTGCTAGCGGCAACACCGGGGAGCTGTTTTTT.

The chain links TRBV6-5 to TRBJ2-1; 10 nucleotides align to TRBD2. After removal of 9 bases from V and 6 bases from J, the junction contained 8 bases not matched to a gene. This CDR3 is built from 14 residues. CDR1 MNHEY and CDR2 SVGAGI come from the germline V gene. CDR3 in amino acids: CASKPGLAFNEQFF. Written as DNA, the CDR3 is TGTGCCAGTAAACCGGGACTAGCGTTCAATGAGCAGTTCTTC.

The rearrangement joins TRBV20-1 to TRBJ1-1, with D perhaps matching TRBD1 (5 bases). This CDR3 region has 10 residues. CDR1 and CDR2 (germline): DFQATT, SNEGSKA (reference sequence). Written as DNA, the CDR3 is TGCCAAGTCCAGGGCACTGAAGCTTTCTTT. This gives the protein CQVQGTEAFF.

The chain joins TRBV5-5 to TRBJ2-2, with a tentative D call TRBD1 (7 bases). Germline CDR1 reads SGHKS; CDR2 reads YYEKEE (reference sequence). The CDR3 is 15 amino acids. The V end lost 3 bases, the J end lost 2 bases, and 11 bases lay between the germline ends. CDR3 sequence reads: CASSSRDSNTGELFF. DNA for the CDR3: TGTGCCAGCAGCTCGCGGGACAGTAACACCGGGGAGCTGTTTTTT.

DNA of the CDR3: TGTGCCACCAGCAGAGCTGCGGGGCAGAACACTGAAGCTTTCTTT. Protein sequence: CATSRAAGQNTEAFF. V is TRBV15 and J is TRBJ1-1; D is possibly TRBD1 (5 bases). Trimming removed 1 base from V and 1 base from J, with 10 bases in between. This CDR3 is built from 15 residues. Germline assignment: CDR1 LNHNV and CDR2 YYDKDF (reference sequence). The full variable domain, in which reference TRBV15 and TRBJ1-1 provide the parts outside the CDR3, is DAMVIQNPRYQVTQFGKPVTLSCSQTLNHNVMYWYQQKSSQAPKLLFHYYDKDFNNEADTPDNFQSRRPNTSFCFLDIRSPGLGDTAMYLCATSRAAGQNTEAFFGQGTRLTVV.

This rearrangement joins TRBV6-5 to TRBJ2-7; D is unresolved. Trimming cost V 1 base and J 1 base, with 8 bases left between them. The CDR3 is 14 residues long. The germline CDR1 and CDR2 sequences are MNHEY and SVGAGI. The CDR3 DNA follows: TGTGCCAGCAGTTACTTCTCAGGTTCCTACGAGCAGTACTTC. This sequence encodes CASSYFSGSYEQYF.

The genes are TRBV5-1 and TRBJ1-1; possibly TRBD1 for D (6 bases). The CDR3 runs 14 residues. CDR1 and CDR2 from the germline V gene are SGHRS and YFSETQ. Between the trimmed V and J ends, which lost 2 bases and 0 bases, there was a span of 8 bases. CDR3 region: CASSFRTVNTEAFF. The CDR3 coding sequence is TGCGCCAGCAGCTTTAGGACAGTGAACACTGAAGCTTTCTTT.

This chain uses TRBV5-6 with TRBJ2-1; maybe TRBD2 (5 bases). The germline gives CDR1 SGHDT, CDR2 YYEEEE. CDR3 length: 16 residues. V lost 0 bases, J lost 0 bases, and 10 bases lay in between. The CDR3 DNA sequence: TGTGCCAGCAGCTTGGCGGGGTGGAGCTCCTACAATGAGCAGTTCTTC. It codes for CASSLAGWSSYNEQFF.

The CDR3 DNA reads TGTGCCAGCAGTTTATTTAGGACAGGCTACGAGCAGTACTTC. Protein sequence: CASSLFRTGYEQYF. The rearrangement joins TRBV27 to TRBJ2-7; 7 bases are shared with TRBD1. Germline V gene lookup returns CDR1 MNHEY and CDR2 SMNVEV (reference sequence). Trimming took 1 base from V and 3 from J; bases not matched to a gene: 3. The CDR3 has 14 amino acids.

This clone was observed a single time. The rearrangement joins TRBV5-4 to TRBJ1-2; the match to TRBD1 covers 7 bases. The CDR3 totals 14 residues. CDR1 and CDR2 from the germline V gene are SGHNT and YYREEE (reference sequence). V lost 2 bases, J lost 5 bases, and 6 bases stayed unmatched. The CDR3 coding sequence is TGTGCCAGCAGCTTAAAGGGGGCTCGGTATGGCTACACCTTC. Translating gives CASSLKGARYGYTF.

This clone was seen once. The chain has TRBV7-9 and TRBJ1-2, with D perhaps TRBD1 (5 bases). Trimming removed 4 bases at V and 0 bases at J, with 9 bases between. The CDR3 has 14 residues. In germline, CDR1 is SEHNR, CDR2 FQNEAQ (reference sequence). CDR3 loop: CASSSDSTNYGYTF. The DNA of the CDR3 is TGTGCCAGCAGCTCAGACAGCACTAACTATGGCTACACCTTC.

This chain connects TRBV5-4 to TRBJ2-5; possibly TRBD2 for D (6 bases). The V end lost 4 bases, the J end lost 5 bases, and 18 bases lay between the germline ends. The length of the CDR3 is 15 residues. Germline V gene data show CDR1 as SGHNT and CDR2 as YYREEE (reference sequence). CDR3 DNA sequence: TGTGCCAGCAGCCCCCTGGGCGGGGTACGTGAGACCCAGTACTTC. Translation: CASSPLGGVRETQYF.